This TCR beta chain was profiled in a study of OX40 agonist ivuxolimab in advanced cancers. Overall study context: Prior checkpoint blockade (anti-PD-1, anti-PD-L1 or anti-CTLA-4) was permitted; over 30% had it.

Notes on this clone: Its antigen is not known.

Using immunoSEQ multiplex PCR, the repertoire was profiled, and TCRdb retains in-frame clones only, with some absent. The table lists approximately 130,000 clones, about nine tenths of them singletons. Findings of the study overall: Low normalized T-cell clonal expansion also characterized some of the nonresponders. CD8+ T cells were the subset that, on average, had more expanded clones than CD4+. Blood T cells, both CD4+ and CD8+, expanded clonally by week 6 at 0.1 to 3.0 mg/kg.

Germline V CDR1 and CDR2: SGHAT, FQNNGV. The CDR3 spans 11 residues. V gave up 6 bases and J gave up 2 bases, with 4 bases separating them. V is TRBV11-2 and J is TRBJ1-2; D is unclear. The material was CD4+ or CD8+ T cells sorted from blood, obtained in a trial of the OX40 agonist ivuxolimab. The receptor was derived from an adult with an advanced solid tumor such as melanoma, head and neck, liver or kidney cancer. In DNA form, the CDR3 reads TGTGCCAGCAGATTAAACTATGGCTACACCTTC. Protein sequence: CASRLNYGYTF.